Presented here are 3 T cell receptor beta chains from one specimen sequenced in a study of cytomegalovirus exposure and HLA in healthy donors. PCR was performed using 60 Vbeta and 13 Jbeta primers. Sequencing used immunoSEQ multiplex PCR; TCRdb keeps in-frame clones, though not all of them. The sample carries about 120,000 clones, roughly 78% recorded once. Sequencing used PBMCs. The receptors derive from a woman under 40 in good health and CMV-seropositive.

This clone has a handful of counts. V gene TRBV6-1 combines with J gene TRBJ1-5; D unresolved. V dropped 3 bases and J dropped 0 bases, with 9 bases sitting between them. The CDR3 spans 15 residues. CDR1 and CDR2 from the germline V gene are MNHNS and SASEGT. The CDR3 reads CASSDYITSNQPQHF. The CDR3 nucleotides read TGTGCCAGCAGTGATTACATCACTAGCAATCAGCCCCAGCATTTT.

The chain is built from TRBV27 and TRBJ1-5, with a weak D call TRBD1 (6 bases). There are 15 residues in the CDR3. V gave up 6 bases and J gave up 5 bases, with 17 bases separating them. Looked up from germline, CDR1 is MNHEY and CDR2 is SMNVEV (reference sequence). The CDR3 is CASSLQGFPDQPQHF. DNA of the CDR3: TGTGCCAGCAGCCTCCAGGGGTTCCCCGATCAGCCCCAGCATTTT.

The chain has TRBV7-2 and TRBJ2-7, with TRBD1 identical over 8 bases. The J segment lost 5 bases and the V segment lost 3 bases, leaving 6 bases of the junction unmatched. Germline CDR1 and CDR2: SGHTA and FQGNSA. This CDR3 is built from 14 residues. For the CDR3, the DNA is TGTGCCAGCAGCTTCAGGACAGGGAATCACGAGCAGTACTTC. Amino acids: CASSFRTGNHEQYF.